These T cell receptor beta chains were read from a single sample in a study of T cell responses to AZD1222 COVID-19 vaccine. Libraries were prepared by immunoSEQ multiplex PCR; TCRdb keeps only in-frame clonotypes and omits some of them. Altogether 95,000 to 150,000 clones are present, about nine tenths being singletons, with the ten largest covering approximately 4.5%. The material sequenced was peripheral blood, taken on day 0 of MenACWY control vaccination. The receptors stem from an adult in good health. The CDR3 runs from the conserved cysteine through the conserved F or W. Fields, in order: V gene, clone size, D gene, J gene, CDR3 protein, CDR3 DNA. D genes are given only for firm matches. Only part of the rows carry a size: once, few, many, or a class if the clone is expanded.

TRBV7-9	few	.	TRBJ1-1	CASSLMNTEAFF	TGTGCCAGCAGCTTAATGAACACTGAAGCTTTCTTT
TRBV27	.	.	TRBJ2-3	CASSPLQGSSTDTQYF	TGTGCCAGCAGTCCCCTCCAGGGATCTAGCACAGATACGCAGTATTTT
TRBV5-4	few	TRBD2	TRBJ2-5	CASSPILLSGRAVETQYF	TGTGCCAGCAGCCCGATACTCCTAAGCGGGAGGGCCGTAGAGACCCAGTACTTC
TRBV4-1	.	.	TRBJ1-4	CASSQVTQGIYEKLFF	TGCGCCAGCAGCCAAGTTACACAGGGAATTTATGAAAAACTGTTTTTT
TRBV4-3	.	.	TRBJ1-1	CASSPTGANTEAFF	TGCGCCAGCAGCCCTACGGGAGCGAACACTGAAGCTTTCTTT
TRBV7-9	.	.	TRBJ1-2	CASSPLGTPPGGGYTF	TGTGCCAGCAGCCCCCTAGGGACACCCCCTGGAGGCGGCTACACCTTC
TRBV27	once	.	TRBJ1-1	CASSIEAGDTEAFF	TGTGCCAGCAGCATAGAGGCGGGGGACACTGAAGCTTTCTTT
TRBV13	.	.	TRBJ2-1	CASSLQGREQFF	TGTGCCAGCAGCTTACAGGGGCGCGAGCAGTTCTTC
TRBV10-3	once	.	TRBJ1-3	CAISDLPGNTIYF	TGTGCCATCAGTGATCTCCCGGGAAACACCATATATTTT
TRBV27	.	.	TRBJ2-3	CASSPMGRGGTQYF	TGTGCCAGCAGTCCTATGGGGAGGGGGGGTACGCAGTATTTT